The source of this T cell receptor (beta chain) is a study of early T cells in non-severe SARS-CoV-2 infection. This clonotype appeared many times. Trimming took 4 bases from V and 1 from J; bases not matched to a gene: 0. This CDR3 is built from 14 residues. CDR1 and CDR2 (germline): SGHVS, FNYEAQ. TCRdb fed the 5' RACE reads into MiXCR, producing one record per CDR3 protein. The table records fewer than 100,000 distinct CDR3 sequences, roughly 6% of them present only once. The sequence was obtained from an adult who was a healthcare worker with PCR-confirmed SARS-CoV-2 infection or an uninfected control (not recorded which). This chain uses TRBV7-6 with TRBJ2-2, with TRBD2 matching over 7 bases. The sequencing sample was made of whole blood. The CDR3 is CASSSSGNTGELFF. The CDR3 DNA is TGTGCCAGCAGCTCTAGCGGGAACACCGGGGAGCTGTTTTTT.